This TCR beta chain was sequenced during a study of blood T cell repertoires in COVID-19. The overall study: The United States, Italy and Spain supplied acute and convalescent COVID-19 samples. PBMCs, B-cell-depleted T cells, or T cells were the source of the cDNA or gDNA that made up the material.

The germline CDR1 and CDR2 sequences are SGHAT and FQNNGV. There are 14 residues in the CDR3. V gave up 5 bases and J gave up 0 bases, with 10 bases separating them. As processed by the authors: Reference gene primer amplification in the assay estimated nucleated cell counts. TCRdb keeps only in-frame clones here, not all; method: immunoSEQ multiplex PCR. The DNA was the basis for D and trimming; V, J and clone size are from that table. The table lists approximately 260,000 clones, about 87% of them singletons. The TCR originated in a woman aged 40 to 50 with acute or convalescent COVID-19. The sequenced material came from peripheral blood. The chain couples TRBV11-2 to TRBJ1-2; D possibly corresponds to TRBD1 (5 bases). In DNA form, the CDR3 reads TGTGCCAGCAGCCATGGCAGGGCTAACTATGGCTACACCTTC. Translation gives CASSHGRANYGYTF.